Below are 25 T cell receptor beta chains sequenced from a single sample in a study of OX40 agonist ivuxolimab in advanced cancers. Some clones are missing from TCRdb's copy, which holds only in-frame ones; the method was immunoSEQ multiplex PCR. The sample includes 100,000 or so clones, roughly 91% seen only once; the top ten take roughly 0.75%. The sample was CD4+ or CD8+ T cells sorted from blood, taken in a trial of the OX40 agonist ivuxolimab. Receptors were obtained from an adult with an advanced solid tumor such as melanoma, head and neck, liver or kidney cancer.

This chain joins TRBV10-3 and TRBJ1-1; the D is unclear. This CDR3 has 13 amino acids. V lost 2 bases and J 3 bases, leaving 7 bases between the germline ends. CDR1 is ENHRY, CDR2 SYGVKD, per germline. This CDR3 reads CAISEAWDTEAFF. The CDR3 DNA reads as TGTGCCATCAGTGAGGCTTGGGACACTGAAGCTTTCTTT.

The CDR3 loop is CATSRSSGVNEKLFF. CDR3 bases: TGTGCCACCAGCAGAAGTTCAGGGGTAAATGAAAAACTGTTTTTT. J is TRBJ1-4 and V is TRBV15, with TRBD1 as a possible D gene (6 bases). The CDR3 totals 15 residues. The V and J ends lost 2 bases and 5 bases respectively, with 12 bases between them. Germline V gene sequence: CDR1 LNHNV, CDR2 YYDKDF (reference sequence). Filled out from reference TRBV15 and TRBJ1-4, the complete variable domain reads DAMVIQNPRYQVTQFGKPVTLSCSQTLNHNVMYWYQQKSSQAPKLLFHYYDKDFNNEADTPDNFQSRRPNTSFCFLDIRSPGLGDTAMYLCATSRSSGVNEKLFFGSGTQLSVL.

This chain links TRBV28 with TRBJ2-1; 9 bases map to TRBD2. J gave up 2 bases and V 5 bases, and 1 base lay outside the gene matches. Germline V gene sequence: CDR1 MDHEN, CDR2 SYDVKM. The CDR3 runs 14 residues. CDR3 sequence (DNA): TGTGCCAGCAGTCTAGCGGGACCCTACAATGAGCAGTTCTTC. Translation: CASSLAGPYNEQFF.

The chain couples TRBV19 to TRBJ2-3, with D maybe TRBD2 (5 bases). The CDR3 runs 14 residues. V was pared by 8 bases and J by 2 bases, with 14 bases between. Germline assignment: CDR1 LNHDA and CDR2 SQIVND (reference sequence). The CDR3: CASGLASFTDTQYF. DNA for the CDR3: TGTGCCAGTGGTCTAGCAAGTTTCACAGATACGCAGTATTTT.

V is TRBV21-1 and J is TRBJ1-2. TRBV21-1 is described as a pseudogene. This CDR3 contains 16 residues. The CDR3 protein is CASSKREGLIHRGYTF. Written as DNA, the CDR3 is TGTGCCAGCAGCAAACGGGAGGGCTTAATACATCGGGGCTACACCTTC.

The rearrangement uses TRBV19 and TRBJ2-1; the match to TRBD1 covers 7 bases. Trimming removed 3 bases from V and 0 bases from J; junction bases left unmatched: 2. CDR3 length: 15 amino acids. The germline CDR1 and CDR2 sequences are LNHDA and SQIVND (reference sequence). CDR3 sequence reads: CASSMDRSSYNEQFF. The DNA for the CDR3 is TGTGCCAGTAGTATGGACAGGAGCTCCTACAATGAGCAGTTCTTC.

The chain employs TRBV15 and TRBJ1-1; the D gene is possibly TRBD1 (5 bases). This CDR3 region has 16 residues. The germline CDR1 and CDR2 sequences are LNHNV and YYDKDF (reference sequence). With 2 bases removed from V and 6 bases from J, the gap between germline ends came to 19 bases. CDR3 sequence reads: CATSRTTEGRRAEAFF. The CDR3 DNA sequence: TGTGCCACCAGCAGAACGACGGAGGGGCGAAGGGCTGAAGCTTTCTTT.

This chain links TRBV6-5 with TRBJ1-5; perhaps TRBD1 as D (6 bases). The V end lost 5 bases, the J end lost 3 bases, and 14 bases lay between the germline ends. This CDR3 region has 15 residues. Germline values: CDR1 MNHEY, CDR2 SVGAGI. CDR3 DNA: TGTGCCAGCAGTCCCGAGGGGGGAGTCAATCAGCCCCAGCATTTT. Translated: CASSPEGGVNQPQHF.

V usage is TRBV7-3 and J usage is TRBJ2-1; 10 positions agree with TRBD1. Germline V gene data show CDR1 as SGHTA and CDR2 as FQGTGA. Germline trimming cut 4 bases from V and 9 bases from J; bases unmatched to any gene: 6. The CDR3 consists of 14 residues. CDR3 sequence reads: CASSSGQGSSEQFF. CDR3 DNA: TGTGCCAGCAGCTCGGGACAGGGGTCGAGTGAGCAGTTCTTC.

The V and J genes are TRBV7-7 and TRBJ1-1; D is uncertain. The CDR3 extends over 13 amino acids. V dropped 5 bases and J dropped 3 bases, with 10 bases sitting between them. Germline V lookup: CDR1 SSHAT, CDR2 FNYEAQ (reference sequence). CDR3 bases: TGTGCCAGCAGCCCCCTGACGCACACTGAAGCTTTCTTT. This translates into CASSPLTHTEAFF.

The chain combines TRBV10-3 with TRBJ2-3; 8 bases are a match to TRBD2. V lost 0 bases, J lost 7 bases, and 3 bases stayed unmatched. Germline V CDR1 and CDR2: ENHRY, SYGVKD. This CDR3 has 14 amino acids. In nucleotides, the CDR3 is TGTGCCATCAGTGAGTCCGGGGGGGCACATACGCAGTATTTT. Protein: CAISESGGAHTQYF.

The CDR3 reads CASSVGRQGTQYF. In nucleotides, the CDR3 is TGTGCCAGCAGCGTGGGTCGGCAGGGGACCCAGTACTTC. The chain couples TRBV9 to TRBJ2-5; D is perhaps TRBD1 (5 bases). Germline V gene sequence: CDR1 SGDLS, CDR2 YYNGEE. The CDR3 extends over 13 amino acids. V was trimmed by 2 bases and J by 7 bases, leaving 12 bases between them. Using reference TRBV9 and TRBJ2-5 for the parts outside the CDR3, the full variable domain is DSGVTQTPKHLITATGQRVTLRCSPRSGDLSVYWYQQSLDQGLQFLIQYYNGEERAKGNILERFSAQQFPDLHSELNLSSLELGDSALYFCASSVGRQGTQYFGPGTRLLVL.

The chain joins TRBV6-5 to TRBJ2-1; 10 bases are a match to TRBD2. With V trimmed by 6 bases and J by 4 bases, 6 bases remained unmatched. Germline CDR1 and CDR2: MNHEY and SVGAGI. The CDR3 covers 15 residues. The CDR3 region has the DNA TGTGCCAGCAGAGCATCTAGCGGGGGTTACAATGAGCAGTTCTTC. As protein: CASRASSGGYNEQFF.

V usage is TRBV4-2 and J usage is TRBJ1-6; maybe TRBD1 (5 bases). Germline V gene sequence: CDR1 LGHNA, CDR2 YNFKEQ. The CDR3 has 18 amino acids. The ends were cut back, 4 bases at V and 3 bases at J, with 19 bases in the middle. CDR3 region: CASSLNKLGPNYNSPLHF. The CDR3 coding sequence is TGTGCCAGCAGCCTAAATAAGTTGGGACCAAACTATAATTCACCCCTCCACTTT.

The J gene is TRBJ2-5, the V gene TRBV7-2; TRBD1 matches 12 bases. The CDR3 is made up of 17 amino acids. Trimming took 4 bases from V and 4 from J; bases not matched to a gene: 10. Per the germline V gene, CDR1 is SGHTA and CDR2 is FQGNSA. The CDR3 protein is CASSSTPGTGGRETQYF. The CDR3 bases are TGTGCCAGCAGCTCTACCCCCGGGACAGGGGGCCGAGAGACCCAGTACTTC.

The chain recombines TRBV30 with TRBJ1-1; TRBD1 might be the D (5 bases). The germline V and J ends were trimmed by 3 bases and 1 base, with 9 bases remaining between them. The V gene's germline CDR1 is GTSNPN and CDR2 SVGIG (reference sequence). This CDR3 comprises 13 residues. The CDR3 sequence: CAWRGLGNTEAFF. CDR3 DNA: TGTGCCTGGAGGGGGCTAGGGAACACTGAAGCTTTCTTT.

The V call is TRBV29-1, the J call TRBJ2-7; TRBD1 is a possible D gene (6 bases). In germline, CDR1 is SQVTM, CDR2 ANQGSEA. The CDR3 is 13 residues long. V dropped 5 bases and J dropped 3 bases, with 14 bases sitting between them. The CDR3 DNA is TGCAGCGTTAGGGACGACAGGAACTACGAGCAGTACTTC. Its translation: CSVRDDRNYEQYF.

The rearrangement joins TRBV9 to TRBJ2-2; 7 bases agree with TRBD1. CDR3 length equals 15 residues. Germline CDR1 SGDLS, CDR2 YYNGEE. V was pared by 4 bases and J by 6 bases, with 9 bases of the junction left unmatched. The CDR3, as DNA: TGTGCCAGCAGCTCACAGGGGTGGGTCGCCGGGGAGCTGTTTTTT. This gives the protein CASSSQGWVAGELFF. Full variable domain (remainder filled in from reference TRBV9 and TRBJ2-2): DSGVTQTPKHLITATGQRVTLRCSPRSGDLSVYWYQQSLDQGLQFLIQYYNGEERAKGNILERFSAQQFPDLHSELNLSSLELGDSALYFCASSSQGWVAGELFFGEGSRLTVL.

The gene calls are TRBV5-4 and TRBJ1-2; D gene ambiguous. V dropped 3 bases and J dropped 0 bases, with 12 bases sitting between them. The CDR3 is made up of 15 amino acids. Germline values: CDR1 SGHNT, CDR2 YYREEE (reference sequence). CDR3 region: CASSSSRDTNYGYTF. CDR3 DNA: TGTGCCAGCAGCTCAAGCCGGGATACTAACTATGGCTACACCTTC.

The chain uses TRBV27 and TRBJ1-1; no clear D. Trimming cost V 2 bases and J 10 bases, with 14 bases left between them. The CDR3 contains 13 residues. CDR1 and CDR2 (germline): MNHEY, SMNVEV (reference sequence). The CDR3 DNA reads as TGTGCCAGCAGTTTAGGGTCCCCATCGTTAGCTTTCTTT. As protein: CASSLGSPSLAFF.

CDR3 loop: CASSEGRRTDTQYF. In nucleotides, the CDR3 is TGTGCCAGCAGTGAGGGGCGGCGCACAGATACGCAGTATTTT. The V and J genes are TRBV6-5 and TRBJ2-3; possibly TRBD1 or TRBD2 for D (5 bases each). Trimming took 5 bases from V and 1 from J, leaving 10 bases between them. CDR3 length: 14 residues. Germline lookup yields CDR1 MNHEY and CDR2 SVGAGI.

The CDR3 DNA sequence: TGTGCCTGGGGGACAGGGGGCTTAGGAAACTATGGCTACACCTTC. Translation: CAWGTGGLGNYGYTF. The chain has TRBV30 and TRBJ1-2, with 12 bases identical to TRBD1. V trimming: 5 bases; J trimming: 2 bases; junction bases outside the gene matches: 6. CDR3 length: 15 amino acids. Germline-derived CDR1 and CDR2 are GTSNPN and SVGIG (reference sequence).

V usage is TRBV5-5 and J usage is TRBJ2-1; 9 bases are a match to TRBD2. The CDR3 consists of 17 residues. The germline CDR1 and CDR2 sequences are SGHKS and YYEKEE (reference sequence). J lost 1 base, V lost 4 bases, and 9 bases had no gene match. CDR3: CASSRTLLAGSYNEQFF. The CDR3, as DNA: TGTGCCAGCAGCAGAACCTTACTAGCGGGTTCCTACAATGAGCAGTTCTTC.

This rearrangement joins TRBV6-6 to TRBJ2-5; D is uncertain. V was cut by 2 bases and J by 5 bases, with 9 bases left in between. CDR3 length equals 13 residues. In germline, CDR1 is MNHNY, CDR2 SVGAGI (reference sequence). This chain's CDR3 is CASSYATLETQYF. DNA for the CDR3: TGTGCCAGCAGTTACGCGACACTGGAGACCCAGTACTTC.

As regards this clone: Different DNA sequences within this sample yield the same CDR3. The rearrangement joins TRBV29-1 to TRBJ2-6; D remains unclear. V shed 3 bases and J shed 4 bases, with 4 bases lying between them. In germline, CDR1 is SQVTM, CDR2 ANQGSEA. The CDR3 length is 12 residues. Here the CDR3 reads CSVEAGANVLTF. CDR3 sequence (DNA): TGCAGCGTTGAGGCGGGGGCCAACGTCCTGACTTTC.